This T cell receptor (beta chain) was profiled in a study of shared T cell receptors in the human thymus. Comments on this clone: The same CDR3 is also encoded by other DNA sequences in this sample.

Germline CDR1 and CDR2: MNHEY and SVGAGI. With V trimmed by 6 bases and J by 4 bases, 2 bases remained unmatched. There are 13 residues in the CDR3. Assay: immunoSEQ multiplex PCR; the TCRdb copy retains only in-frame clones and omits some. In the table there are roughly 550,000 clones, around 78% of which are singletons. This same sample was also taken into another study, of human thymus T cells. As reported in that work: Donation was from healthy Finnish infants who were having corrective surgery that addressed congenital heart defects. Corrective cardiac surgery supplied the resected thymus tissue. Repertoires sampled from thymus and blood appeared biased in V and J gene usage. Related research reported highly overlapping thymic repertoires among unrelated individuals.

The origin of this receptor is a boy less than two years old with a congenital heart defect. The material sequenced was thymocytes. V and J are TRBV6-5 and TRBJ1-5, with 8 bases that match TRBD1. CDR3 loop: CASRTGENQPQHF. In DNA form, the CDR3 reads TGTGCCAGCAGGACAGGGGAAAATCAGCCCCAGCATTTT.